This TCR beta chain was recorded in a study of CXCR3-negative and CXCR3-positive naive CD8 T cells (dated 2019 in TCRdb). Describing the broader study: In total, around 150 million TRB reads were obtained, or roughly 1.5 +/- 0.3 million reads per library. The diversity and physicochemical repertoire analyses included around 10 donors pooled from two independent experiments. Naive subsets from five or six donors and memory cells from 3 donors were included in the TRBV-TRBJ cluster analysis. Results and caveats for the whole study, not just this receptor: Similar TRBV-TRBJ usage was shown by naive CXCR3-negative and CXCR3-positive cells from the same donor, whereas distinct patterns were shown by memory cells. Because CXCR3 expression was partially decreased after cryopreservation, freshly isolated PBMCs were used for most assays. TRB CDR3s from CXCR3-positive naive cells showed higher hydrophobicity (lower Kidera factor 4), lower energy, and higher strength and volume indices than CXCR3-negative naive cells. Both naive subsets had comparably high repertoire diversity, while memory CD8+ T cells had much lower repertoire diversity. Because surface CD5, which is linked to self-reactivity in mice, was comparable between the naive subsets, TCR interaction strength was also inferred from TRB CDR3 physicochemical properties.

The data were produced on a NextSeq 550. The Human TCR Profiling Kit (MiLaboratory) was used to make UMI-labeled 5' RACE TRB cDNA libraries. The full amount of extracted RNA was used for cDNA synthesis, and the full amount of resulting cDNA was used for PCR amplification. The libraries were made side by side, with each library going through the same number of PCR cycles. From the authors' description of their analysis: About 53,000 +/- 9,400 unique UMI-labeled TRB cDNA molecules per library were extracted with MIGEC and MiXCR, with at least two reads per UMI required. On average, each library contained about 40,000 +/- 10,000 functional in-frame TRB CDR3 nucleotide clonotypes without stop codons. After downsampling to 5000 UMI-labeled TRB molecules per sample, diversity metrics such as normalized Shannon-Wiener and Chao1 were calculated in VDJtools. Clonotype-size-weighted physicochemical properties of the central five CDR3 residues (interaction energy, strength, volume and Kidera factor 4) were computed in VDJtools. TCRdb reprocessed the reads; each CDR3 protein sequence makes one entry, and DNA is unavailable. These V and J calls are TCRdb output, not the study's own analysis. The sample table records about 42,000 distinct CDR3 sequences. The ten largest clones add up to 2.5% of the sample.

Regarding this clonotype: This clone's antigen is unknown.

The germline V gene sets CDR1 to SGHDT and CDR2 to YYEEEE. Reading from cysteine to phenylalanine, the CDR3 counts 16 amino acids. Only the protein sequence is given. Each CD8+ T cell subset was flow-sorted in triplicate, and 300,000 or so cells per subset were placed directly into RLT lysis buffer. Naive CD8+ T cells were defined stringently as CD45RO-CCR7+CD27+CD95- to exclude memory contaminants. Using standard density gradient centrifugation, peripheral blood mononuclear cells were isolated from buffy coats. A FACSAria III was used to flow-sort naive CXCR3-negative and CXCR3-positive CD8+ T cells. An RNeasy Mini Kit was used to extract total RNA from the sorted cells.

The clonotype comes from a human donor in good health. Some clones in this sample may be carry-over from other donors' samples. Recombination connected TRBV5-6 to TRBJ1-1; TCRdb selects TRBD1, and the lack of DNA leaves this call unchecked. Material: naive CXCR3- CD8+ T cells from blood. Sample cell subset or site, as interpreted from the label and publication: CD45RO-CCR7+CD27+CD95- naive CD8+ T cells lacking CXCR3 (TNR3-). The CDR3 reads CASSLVGLQGRTEAFF.